The text below deals with one TCR beta chain. The assay was immunoSEQ multiplex PCR, and TCRdb's table has in-frame clones only and misses some. The repertoire holds around 1.1 million clones, with 78% as singletons. The data stem from a study of shared clonotypes between healthy human individuals. The sample was memory CD4+ T cells from PBMCs. Subset described: CD45RA-negative fraction. This receptor was obtained from a man younger than 35 in good health. Some clones in this sample may be carry-over from other donors' samples.

The CDR3 coding sequence is TGTGCCAGTACCCCGGGACAGGCTAGAGCTAATGAAAAACTGTTTTTT. The encoded protein is CASTPGQARANEKLFF. This chain links TRBV19 with TRBJ1-4, with TRBD1 matching over 8 bases. Losses at the gene ends were 7 bases for V and 3 bases for J; bases not matched to a gene: 10. The CDR3 consists of 16 residues. Germline CDR1 and CDR2: LNHDA and SQIVND (reference sequence).